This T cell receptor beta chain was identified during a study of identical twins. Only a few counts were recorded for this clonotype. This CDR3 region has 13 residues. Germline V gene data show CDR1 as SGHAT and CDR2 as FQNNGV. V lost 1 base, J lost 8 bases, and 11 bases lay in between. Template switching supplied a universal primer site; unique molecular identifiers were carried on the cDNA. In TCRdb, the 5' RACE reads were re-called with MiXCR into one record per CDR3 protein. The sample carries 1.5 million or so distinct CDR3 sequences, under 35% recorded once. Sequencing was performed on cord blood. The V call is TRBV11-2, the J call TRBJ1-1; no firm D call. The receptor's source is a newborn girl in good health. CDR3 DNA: TGTGCCAGCAGCTTAGTCAGGTCCCGAGAAGCTTTCTTT. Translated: CASSLVRSREAFF.